The rows below give T cell receptor beta chains drawn from one sample of a study of blood T cell repertoires in COVID-19. The method was immunoSEQ multiplex PCR; TCRdb's version includes in-frame clones alone and lacks a portion of them. The sample shows tens of thousands of clones, almost 85% of them seen only once. What was sequenced was peripheral blood. The receptors originated from a human donor in a cohort sampled during active COVID-19. Both conserved end residues are part of each CDR3. Fields, in order: D gene, clone size, V gene, J gene, CDR3 protein, CDR3 DNA. D genes are given only for firm matches. Only part of the rows carry a size: once, few, many, or a class if the clone is expanded.

d_call: -
clone_size: -
v_call: TRBV2
j_call: TRBJ2-7
cdr3_aa: CASSRTRSSYEQYF
cdr3_nt: TGTGCCAGCAGCCGGACAAGGAGCTCCTACGAGCAGTACTTC

d_call: -
clone_size: once
v_call: TRBV10-3
j_call: TRBJ1-6
cdr3_aa: CAISESELVPYNSPLHF
cdr3_nt: TGTGCCATCAGTGAGTCAGAGTTAGTTCCTTATAATTCACCCCTCCACTTT

d_call: -
clone_size: -
v_call: TRBV4-3
j_call: TRBJ1-3
cdr3_aa: CASSQDTSLSGNTIYF
cdr3_nt: TGCGCCAGCAGCCAAGATACCAGTCTCTCTGGAAACACCATATATTTT

d_call: -
clone_size: -
v_call: TRBV11-1
j_call: TRBJ2-7
cdr3_aa: CASSSRVAYEQYF
cdr3_nt: TGTGCCAGCAGCAGCAGGGTTGCCTACGAGCAGTACTTC

d_call: TRBD1
clone_size: -
v_call: TRBV6-5
j_call: TRBJ2-1
cdr3_aa: CASTLDRGTYNEQFF
cdr3_nt: TGTGCCAGCACCCTGGACAGGGGGACCTACAATGAGCAGTTCTTC

d_call: -
clone_size: -
v_call: TRBV6-6
j_call: TRBJ1-1
cdr3_aa: CASSGMGIGGNTEAFF
cdr3_nt: TGTGCCAGCAGTGGAATGGGGATAGGGGGGAACACTGAAGCTTTCTTT

d_call: -
clone_size: few
v_call: TRBV2
j_call: TRBJ2-1
cdr3_aa: CASSAGTGVYNEQFF
cdr3_nt: TGTGCCAGCAGCGCCGGGACTGGCGTTTACAATGAGCAGTTCTTC

d_call: TRBD1
clone_size: -
v_call: TRBV10-2
j_call: TRBJ1-2
cdr3_aa: CASSEAAGGGYTF
cdr3_nt: TGCGCCAGCAGTGAGGCTGCAGGGGGTGGCTACACCTTC

d_call: -
clone_size: -
v_call: TRBV5-1
j_call: TRBJ1-4
cdr3_aa: CASSQIGVANEKLFF
cdr3_nt: TGCGCCAGCAGTCAAATCGGGGTTGCTAATGAAAAACTGTTTTTT

d_call: -
clone_size: once
v_call: TRBV7-2
j_call: TRBJ1-6
cdr3_aa: CASSLVLGEWPLHF
cdr3_nt: TGTGCCAGCAGCTTAGTACTTGGTGAATGGCCCCTCCACTTT